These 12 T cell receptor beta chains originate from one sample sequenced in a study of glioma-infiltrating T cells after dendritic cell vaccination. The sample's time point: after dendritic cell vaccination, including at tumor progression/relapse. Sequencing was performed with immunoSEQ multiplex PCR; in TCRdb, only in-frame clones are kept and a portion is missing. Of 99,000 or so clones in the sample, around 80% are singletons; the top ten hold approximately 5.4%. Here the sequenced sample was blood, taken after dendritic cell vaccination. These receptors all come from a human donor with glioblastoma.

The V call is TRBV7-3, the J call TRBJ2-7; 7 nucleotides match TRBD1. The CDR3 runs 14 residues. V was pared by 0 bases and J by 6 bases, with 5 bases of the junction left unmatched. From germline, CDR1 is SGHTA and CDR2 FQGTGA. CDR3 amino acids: CASSLTGGFTEQYF. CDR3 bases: TGTGCCAGCAGCTTAACAGGGGGCTTCACCGAGCAGTACTTC. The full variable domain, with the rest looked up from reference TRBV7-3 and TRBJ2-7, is GAGVSQTPSNKVTEKGKYVELRCDPISGHTALYWYRQSLGQGPEFLIYFQGTGAADDSGLPNDRFFAVRPEGSVSTLKIQRTERGDSAVYLCASSLTGGFTEQYFGPGTRLTVT.

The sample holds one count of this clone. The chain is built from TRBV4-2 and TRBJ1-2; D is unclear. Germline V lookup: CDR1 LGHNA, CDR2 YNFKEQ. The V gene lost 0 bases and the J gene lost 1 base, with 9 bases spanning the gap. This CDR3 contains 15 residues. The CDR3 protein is CASSQDSNSNYGYTF. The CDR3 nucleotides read TGTGCCAGCAGCCAAGATTCGAACAGTAACTATGGCTACACCTTC.

This CDR3 reads CASSPRTPSSGNTIYF. The CDR3 DNA is TGTGCCAGCTCACCCAGGACACCTAGCTCTGGAAACACCATATATTTT. The rearrangement joins TRBV18 to TRBJ1-3; maybe TRBD1 (5 bases). CDR3 size: 16 residues. The V end was cut by 3 bases, the J end by 0 bases, with 12 bases between. In germline, CDR1 is KGHSH, CDR2 LQKENI.

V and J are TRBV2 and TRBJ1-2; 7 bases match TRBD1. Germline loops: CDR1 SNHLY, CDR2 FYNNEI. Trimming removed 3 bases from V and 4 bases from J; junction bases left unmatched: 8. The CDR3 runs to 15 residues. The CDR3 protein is CASSEGDRQSYGYTF. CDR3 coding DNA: TGTGCCAGCAGTGAGGGGGACAGACAAAGCTATGGCTACACCTTC.

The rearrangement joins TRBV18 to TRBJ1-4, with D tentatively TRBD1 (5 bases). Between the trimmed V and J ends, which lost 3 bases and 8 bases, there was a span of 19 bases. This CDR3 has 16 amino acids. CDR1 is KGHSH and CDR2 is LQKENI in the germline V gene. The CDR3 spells CASSPEAQGAVEKLFF. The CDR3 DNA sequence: TGTGCCAGCTCACCTGAAGCCCAAGGGGCCGTAGAAAAACTGTTTTTT.

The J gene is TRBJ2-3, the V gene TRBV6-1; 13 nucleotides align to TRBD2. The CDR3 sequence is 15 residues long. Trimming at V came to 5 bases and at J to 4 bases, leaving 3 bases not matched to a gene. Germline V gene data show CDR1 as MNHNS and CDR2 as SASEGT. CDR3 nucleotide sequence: TGTGCCAGCAGTATACTAGCGGGAGGGGCAGATACGCAGTATTTT. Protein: CASSILAGGADTQYF.

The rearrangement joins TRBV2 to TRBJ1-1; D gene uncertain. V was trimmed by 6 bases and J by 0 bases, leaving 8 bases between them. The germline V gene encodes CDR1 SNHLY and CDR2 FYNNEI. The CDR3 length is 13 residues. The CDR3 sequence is CASRSEMNTEAFF. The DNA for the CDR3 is TGTGCCAGCAGGTCTGAGATGAACACTGAAGCTTTCTTT.

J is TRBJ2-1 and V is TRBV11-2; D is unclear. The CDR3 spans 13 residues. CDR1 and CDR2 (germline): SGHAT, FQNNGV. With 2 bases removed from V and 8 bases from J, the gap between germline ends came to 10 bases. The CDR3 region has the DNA TGTGCCAGCAGCTTACAGCGCCGAGATGAGCAGTTCTTC. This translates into CASSLQRRDEQFF.

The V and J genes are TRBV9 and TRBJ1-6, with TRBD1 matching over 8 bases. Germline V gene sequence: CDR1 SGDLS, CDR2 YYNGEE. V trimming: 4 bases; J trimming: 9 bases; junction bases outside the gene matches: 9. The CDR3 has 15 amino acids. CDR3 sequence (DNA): TGTGCCAGCAGCCCGTGGACAGGGATGGTTTCACCCCTCCACTTT. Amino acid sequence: CASSPWTGMVSPLHF.

The CDR3 spells CASSLEGDIYNEQFF. The CDR3 DNA sequence: TGCGCCAGCAGCTTGGAAGGGGACATATACAATGAGCAGTTCTTC. V and J are TRBV5-1 and TRBJ2-1; D perhaps matches TRBD1 (6 bases). Germline CDR1 SGHRS, CDR2 YFSETQ. V was shortened by 0 bases and J by 4 bases, with 11 bases between the two germline ends. The CDR3 contains 15 residues.

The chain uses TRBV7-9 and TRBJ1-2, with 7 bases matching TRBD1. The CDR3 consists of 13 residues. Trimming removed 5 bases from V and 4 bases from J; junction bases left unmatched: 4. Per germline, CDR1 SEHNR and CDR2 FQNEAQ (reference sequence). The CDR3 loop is CASSPRTGYGYTF. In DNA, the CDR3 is TGTGCCAGCAGCCCCCGGACAGGCTATGGCTACACCTTC.

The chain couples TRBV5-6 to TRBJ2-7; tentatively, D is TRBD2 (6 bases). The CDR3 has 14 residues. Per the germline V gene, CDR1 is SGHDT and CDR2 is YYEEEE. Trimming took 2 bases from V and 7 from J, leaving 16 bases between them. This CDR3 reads CASSFGTRSGEQYF. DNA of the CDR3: TGTGCCAGCAGCTTCGGGACTCGCTCTGGGGAGCAGTACTTC.